These T cell receptor beta chains were read from a single sample in a study of blood T cell repertoires in COVID-19. The protocol was immunoSEQ multiplex PCR, while the TCRdb copy is restricted to in-frame clones and leaves out a portion. The sample has about 68,000 clones; roughly 87% are singletons. Sequencing input: peripheral blood. Every receptor here comes from a woman between 50 and 59 years old with COVID-19, enrolled during active disease. Both conserved end residues are part of each CDR3. The order of the fields is V gene, clone size, D gene, J gene, CDR3 protein, CDR3 DNA. D genes are given only for firm matches. Some rows mark clone size as missing; the rest say once, few, many or name a class of expanded clone.

V: TRBV5-4; size: NA; D: NA; J: TRBJ2-7; CDR3: CASSLEPHYEQYF; DNA: TGTGCCAGCAGCTTGGAGCCTCACTACGAGCAGTACTTC
V: TRBV19; size: NA; D: NA; J: TRBJ2-2; CDR3: CASRHRTATGELFF; DNA: TGTGCCAGTAGGCATAGGACAGCCACCGGGGAGCTGTTTTTT
V: TRBV27; size: once; D: NA; J: TRBJ2-3; CDR3: CASSFLSSTDTQYF; DNA: TGTGCCAGCAGTTTCCTCTCTAGCACAGATACGCAGTATTTT
V: TRBV27; size: NA; D: TRBD1; J: TRBJ1-1; CDR3: CASSPAQGRTEAFF; DNA: TGTGCCAGCAGCCCAGCACAGGGGAGGACTGAAGCTTTCTTT
V: TRBV27; size: NA; D: TRBD2; J: TRBJ2-1; CDR3: CASRGLILQTSGGQFYNEQFF; DNA: TGTGCCAGCAGAGGACTTATTCTGCAGACTAGCGGGGGACAATTTTACAATGAGCAGTTCTTC
V: TRBV24-1; size: NA; D: TRBD2; J: TRBJ2-2; CDR3: CATSPSGSRGGELFF; DNA: TGTGCCACCAGTCCGAGCGGGAGCCGGGGCGGGGAGCTGTTTTTT
V: TRBV5-1; size: NA; D: TRBD1; J: TRBJ1-2; CDR3: CASSLDRGDGYTF; DNA: TGCGCCAGCAGCTTGGACAGGGGAGATGGCTACACCTTC
V: TRBV6-2/TRBV6-3; size: NA; D: NA; J: TRBJ1-5; CDR3: CASSYMYSNQPQHF; DNA: TGTGCCAGCAGTTACATGTATAGCAATCAGCCCCAGCATTTT
V: TRBV29-1; size: NA; D: NA; J: TRBJ2-4; CDR3: CSMIQRNIQYF; DNA: TGCAGCATGATACAGAGAAACATTCAGTACTTC
V: TRBV28; size: NA; D: NA; J: TRBJ1-2; CDR3: CASSFPSGVGYGYTF; DNA: TGTGCCAGCAGTTTCCCCTCGGGGGTAGGATATGGCTACACCTTC
V: TRBV4-1; size: NA; D: NA; J: TRBJ1-2; CDR3: CASSQDRMGLRVYGYTF; DNA: TGCGCCAGCAGCCAAGATCGGATGGGGCTGCGAGTCTATGGCTACACCTTC
V: TRBV28; size: NA; D: NA; J: TRBJ1-4; CDR3: CASSFPEDEKLFF; DNA: TGTGCCAGCAGTTTTCCTGAGGATGAAAAACTGTTTTTT
V: TRBV5-1; size: once; D: TRBD1; J: TRBJ2-7; CDR3: CASSKFPGQGFYEQYF; DNA: TGCGCCAGCAGCAAATTCCCGGGACAGGGGTTCTACGAGCAGTACTTC
V: TRBV10-2; size: NA; D: NA; J: TRBJ1-5; CDR3: CASGQGTGNQPQHF; DNA: TGCGCCAGCGGGCAGGGTACGGGCAATCAGCCCCAGCATTTT
V: TRBV7-3; size: NA; D: TRBD1; J: TRBJ1-1; CDR3: CASSPTGGSTEAFF; DNA: TGTGCCAGCAGCCCAACAGGGGGATCTACTGAAGCTTTCTTT
V: TRBV19; size: NA; D: TRBD2; J: TRBJ2-3; CDR3: CASSIGGRVDTQYF; DNA: TGTGCCAGTAGTATAGGCGGGAGGGTCGATACGCAGTATTTT
V: TRBV15; size: once; D: NA; J: TRBJ2-5; CDR3: CATGREKETQYF; DNA: TGTGCCACCGGCCGGGAGAAGGAGACCCAGTACTTC
V: TRBV11-1; size: NA; D: NA; J: TRBJ1-1; CDR3: CASSLAWQGNTEAFF; DNA: TGTGCCAGCAGCTTAGCTTGGCAGGGGAACACTGAAGCTTTCTTT